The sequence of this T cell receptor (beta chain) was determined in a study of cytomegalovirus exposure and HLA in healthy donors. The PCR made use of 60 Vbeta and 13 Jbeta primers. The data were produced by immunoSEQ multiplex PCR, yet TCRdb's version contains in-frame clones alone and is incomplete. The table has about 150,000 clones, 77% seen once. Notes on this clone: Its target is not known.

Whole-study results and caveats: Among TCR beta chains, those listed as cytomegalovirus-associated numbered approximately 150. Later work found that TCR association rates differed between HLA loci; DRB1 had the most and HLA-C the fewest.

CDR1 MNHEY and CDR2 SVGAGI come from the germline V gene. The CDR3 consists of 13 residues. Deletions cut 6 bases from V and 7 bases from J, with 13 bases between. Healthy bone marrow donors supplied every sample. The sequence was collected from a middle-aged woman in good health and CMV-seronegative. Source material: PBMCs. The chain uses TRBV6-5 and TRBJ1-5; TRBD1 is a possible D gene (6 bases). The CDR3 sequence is CASSPDRSQPQHF. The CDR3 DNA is TGTGCCAGCAGCCCCGACAGGAGCCAGCCCCAGCATTTT.